A selection of T cell receptor beta chains follows, all from one sample in a study of CD8 T cells in ankylosing spondylitis. One entry per CDR3 protein results from TCRdb running MiXCR on the 5' RACE reads. This table has tens of thousands of distinct CDR3 sequences, around 30% appearing once. The material sequenced was blood, either unsorted or a sorted T cell fraction (not recorded which). These receptors all stem from a male donor with ankylosing spondylitis or in good health (not recorded which). Both conserved end residues are part of each CDR3. D genes are given only for firm matches. For some rows the clone size is stated as once, few or many, or as a class when expanded; others skip it.

V	J	D	size	CDR3	DNA
TRBV29-1	TRBJ2-7	.	.	CSVGAGGSYEQYF	TGCAGCGTTGGAGCAGGGGGGAGTTACGAGCAGTACTTC
TRBV5-1	TRBJ1-1	.	many	CASSTGDSVGAFF	TGCGCCAGCAGCACGGGGGACTCGGTGGGAGCTTTCTTT
TRBV30	TRBJ2-3	.	few	CAWSRGSTDTQYF	TGTGCCTGGAGTCGCGGGAGCACAGATACGCAGTATTTT
TRBV29-1	TRBJ1-1	.	.	CSVDAGDGTEAFF	TGCAGCGTTGATGCCGGGGATGGCACTGAAGCTTTCTTT
TRBV2	TRBJ1-1	.	few	CANGRNTEAFF	TGTGCCAACGGGAGGAACACTGAAGCTTTCTTT
TRBV29-1	TRBJ2-7	TRBD1	.	CSVGRQGSHEQYF	TGCAGCGTTGGGAGACAGGGATCCCACGAGCAGTACTTC
TRBV18	TRBJ2-3	.	.	CASSPEGPPTDTQYF	TGTGCCAGCTCACCAGAGGGCCCCCCCACAGATACGCAGTATTTT
TRBV5-1	TRBJ1-2	.	.	CASSVYRGGNYGYTF	TGCGCCAGCAGCGTTTACCGAGGGGGGAACTATGGCTACACCTTC
TRBV5-5	TRBJ2-1	TRBD1	many	CASSLEDRGIYNEQFF	TGTGCCAGCAGCTTGGAAGACAGGGGGATCTACAATGAGCAGTTCTTC
TRBV20-1	TRBJ2-1	.	few	CSARDVGSTNEQFF	TGCAGTGCTAGAGATGTTGGTTCGACCAATGAGCAGTTCTTC
TRBV7-9	TRBJ1-1	.	few	CASSLGWTEAFF	TGTGCCAGCAGCTTAGGATGGACTGAAGCTTTCTTT
TRBV2	TRBJ2-2	TRBD2	few	CASRNSGLGELFF	TGTGCCAGCAGGAATAGCGGGCTCGGGGAGCTGTTTTTT
TRBV3-1	TRBJ1-5	.	.	CASSQDRLQPQHF	TGTGCCAGCAGCCAAGACCGGTTACAGCCCCAGCATTTT
TRBV12-3/TRBV12-4	TRBJ2-5	.	.	CASSLRKYQETQYF	TGTGCCAGCAGCTTGAGGAAGTACCAAGAGACCCAGTACTTC
TRBV6-1	TRBJ1-1	.	.	CASLPSGGYGEAFF	TGTGCCAGCCTTCCCTCGGGCGGGTACGGTGAAGCTTTCTTT
TRBV29-1	TRBJ1-1	.	few	CSVRVRGFTEAFF	TGCAGCGTCCGCGTAAGGGGTTTTACTGAAGCTTTCTTT
TRBV18	TRBJ1-5	.	few	CASSPQGWGQPQHF	TGTGCCAGCTCACCGCAGGGGTGGGGTCAGCCCCAGCATTTT
TRBV5-1	TRBJ2-1	TRBD2	few	CASSLEIQGLGGNEQFF	TGCGCCAGCAGCTTGGAAATTCAGGGACTAGGGGGGAATGAGCAGTTCTTC
TRBV6-1	TRBJ2-4	.	few	CASSPNDRGGTQYF	TGTGCCAGCAGCCCCAATGACAGGGGAGGGACTCAGTACTTC
TRBV5-1	TRBJ2-3	TRBD2	few	CASSLARAGGPAGTDTQYF	TGCGCCAGCAGCTTGGCAAGAGCGGGGGGTCCCGCGGGCACAGATACGCAGTATTTT
TRBV5-1	TRBJ1-3	.	.	CASSLGGTSGNTIYF	TGCGCCAGCAGCTTGGGAGGAACCTCTGGAAACACCATATATTTT
TRBV6-6	TRBJ2-5	TRBD2	.	CAIGLGETQYF	TGTGCCATCGGACTAGGAGAGACCCAGTACTTC
TRBV7-6	TRBJ2-3	.	few	CASSTLRGNTDTQYF	TGTGCCAGCAGCACACTACGGGGGAACACAGATACGCAGTATTTT
TRBV11-1	TRBJ2-3	TRBD2	.	CASSLGLEGTDTQYF	TGTGCCAGCAGCCTAGGACTAGAGGGCACAGATACGCAGTATTTT
TRBV27	TRBJ2-3	.	many	CASKLGPGEPTDTQYF	TGTGCCAGCAAGTTGGGGCCAGGCGAACCCACAGATACGCAGTATTTT
TRBV3-1	TRBJ2-5	TRBD1	few	CASSRGQGRETQYF	TGTGCCAGCAGCCGGGGACAGGGGCGAGAGACCCAGTACTTC
TRBV20-1	TRBJ2-1	.	few	CSASSGPTEQFF	TGCAGTGCTAGTTCAGGGCCCACAGAGCAGTTCTTC
TRBV7-9	TRBJ1-2	TRBD1	many	CASSWAGGDGYTF	TGTGCCAGCAGCTGGGCAGGGGGTGATGGCTACACCTTC
TRBV20-1	TRBJ1-5	TRBD1	many	CSAETPGQRDQPQHF	TGCAGTGCTGAAACGCCGGGACAGAGAGATCAGCCCCAGCATTTT
TRBV20-1	TRBJ2-3	TRBD2	few	CSARVPAGLAGGQAQYF	TGCAGTGCTAGAGTTCCTGCGGGACTAGCGGGGGGGCAGGCGCAGTATTTT
TRBV20-1	TRBJ1-1	.	.	CSALPARDTEAFF	TGCAGTGCCCTTCCGGCACGGGACACTGAAGCTTTCTTT
TRBV27	TRBJ1-2	TRBD1	few	CASSFGTAYGYTF	TGTGCCAGCAGTTTCGGGACAGCCTATGGCTACACCTTC
TRBV10-3	TRBJ2-2	.	many	CAISDNGIRNTGELFF	TGTGCCATCAGTGATAACGGGATTCGAAACACCGGGGAGCTGTTTTTT
TRBV6-4	TRBJ2-1	.	few	CASSEGLYNEQFF	TGTGCCAGCAGTGAGGGACTTTACAATGAGCAGTTCTTC
TRBV15	TRBJ2-7	.	few	CATSRDRRGLDEQYF	TGTGCCACCAGCAGAGATCGGAGGGGGCTGGACGAGCAGTACTTC
TRBV5-1	TRBJ2-3	TRBD2	.	CASSFREGGDTQYF	TGCGCCAGCAGCTTCCGGGAGGGAGGAGATACGCAGTATTTT
TRBV4-1	TRBJ2-5	.	many	CASRSLGGQETQYF	TGCGCCAGCAGGTCCTTGGGGGGACAAGAGACCCAGTACTTC
TRBV9	TRBJ2-1	.	.	CASSVGGSNYNEQFF	TGTGCCAGCAGCGTAGGTGGGTCCAACTACAATGAGCAGTTCTTC
TRBV9	TRBJ1-6	.	.	CASSVLGENSPLHF	TGTGCCAGCAGCGTACTAGGAGAGAATTCACCCCTCCACTTT
TRBV18	TRBJ2-5	.	many	CASSPGPQETQYF	TGTGCCAGCTCACCGGGGCCTCAGGAGACCCAGTACTTC
TRBV9	TRBJ2-3	.	few	CASSFRSTDTQYF	TGTGCCAGCAGCTTCAGATCCACAGATACGCAGTATTTT
TRBV6-1	TRBJ2-7	.	few	CASRPPGGIDEQYF	TGTGCCAGCCGCCCCCCAGGGGGGATAGACGAGCAGTACTTC
TRBV7-9	TRBJ2-5	TRBD1	.	CASSLVRGRGETQYF	TGTGCCAGCAGCTTAGTCAGGGGGCGCGGAGAGACCCAGTACTTC
TRBV27	TRBJ2-5	TRBD2	few	CASSPRASSGGAETQYF	TGTGCCAGCAGTCCTAGGGCCTCTAGCGGGGGGGCGGAGACCCAGTACTTC
TRBV18	TRBJ1-2	.	few	CASSPPSSGYTF	TGTGCCAGCTCACCACCTTCATCCGGCTACACCTTC